Below are 25 T cell receptor beta chains sequenced from a single sample in a study of T cell changes during pregnancy in multiple sclerosis. Clones were read by immunoSEQ multiplex PCR, and TCRdb kept only the in-frame ones, dropping some. Here the sample spans about 38,000 clones, 90% to 95% being singletons. The sequencing here drew on CD4+ T cells from peripheral blood mononuclear cells, taken in the third trimester of pregnancy. Receptor source: a female donor in good health, enrolled as a control in a pregnancy study.

This clone was picked up a small number of times. CDR3 DNA: TGTGCCAGCTCACCGCTGGGACAGAACACTGAAGCTTTCTTT. The encoded protein is CASSPLGQNTEAFF. The chain carries TRBV18 and TRBJ1-1, with D possibly TRBD1 on 6 matching bases. V shed 3 bases and J shed 1 base, with 9 bases lying between them. The CDR3 extends over 14 amino acids. The germline V gene has CDR1 KGHSH and CDR2 LQKENI.

The chain combines TRBV6-1 with TRBJ1-1; tentative D call: TRBD1 (5 bases). The CDR3 has 12 amino acids. Germline-derived CDR1 and CDR2 are MNHNS and SASEGT. V dropped 6 bases and J dropped 3 bases, with 8 bases sitting between them. This CDR3 reads CASRGPHTEAFF. In DNA form, the CDR3 reads TGTGCCAGCAGGGGGCCTCACACTGAAGCTTTCTTT.

The V gene is TRBV5-1, the J gene TRBJ1-2; D ambiguous. V was clipped by 1 base and J by 4 bases, with 14 bases between them. This CDR3 is 15 amino acids long. From germline, CDR1 is SGHRS and CDR2 YFSETQ. The CDR3 DNA reads TGCGCCAGCAGCTTGACCGACGGGAGCCTCTATGGCTACACCTTC. Protein product: CASSLTDGSLYGYTF.

The chain has TRBV25-1 and TRBJ2-2, with D unresolved. This CDR3 comprises 16 residues. Germline V CDR1 and CDR2: MGHDK, SYGVNS. V lost 3 bases and J lost 0, with 11 bases in between. CDR3 loop: CASSDPGVPNTGELFF. The CDR3 coding sequence is TGTGCCAGCAGTGATCCCGGTGTCCCGAACACCGGGGAGCTGTTTTTT.

This clone was counted a single time. V usage is TRBV11-3 and J usage is TRBJ2-1; 8 bases agree with TRBD1. J was trimmed by 10 bases and V by 5 bases; bases with no gene match: 4. The V gene's germline CDR1 is SGHNT and CDR2 YENEEA. The CDR3 length is 12 residues. The CDR3 is CASSTRTGEQFF. CDR3 bases: TGTGCCAGCAGCACCCGGACAGGGGAGCAGTTCTTC.

The gene calls are TRBV19 and TRBJ2-7, with TRBD1 as a possible D gene (6 bases). CDR1 is LNHDA and CDR2 is SQIVND in the germline V gene (reference sequence). V was trimmed by 3 bases and J by 7 bases, leaving 13 bases between them. The CDR3 is made up of 13 amino acids. The CDR3 here is CASSMIQGREQYF. In DNA form, the CDR3 reads TGTGCCAGTAGTATGATACAGGGTCGGGAGCAGTACTTC.

The chain joins TRBV6-6 to TRBJ2-7; D perhaps matches TRBD1 (5 bases). The germline gives CDR1 MNHNY, CDR2 SVGAGI (reference sequence). V gave up 5 bases and J gave up 6 bases, with 8 bases separating them. CDR3 length: 11 amino acids. The CDR3 loop is CASSQQGEQYF. The CDR3 DNA reads TGTGCCAGCAGTCAGCAGGGCGAGCAGTACTTC.

The chain couples TRBV5-1 to TRBJ2-7; 9 bases are a match to TRBD2. V shed 0 bases and J 0 bases; nucleotides not matched to a gene: 7. The CDR3 is made up of 17 amino acids. CDR1 and CDR2 (germline): SGHRS, YFSETQ. In DNA form, the CDR3 reads TGCGCCAGCAGCTTGGCCCCAGCGGGAGGCAGCTCCTACGAGCAGTACTTC. Translation gives CASSLAPAGGSSYEQYF.

A word on this clone: The sample carries other DNA sequences with the same CDR3. The CDR3 spells CASSFPGLAYEQYF. CDR3 DNA sequence: TGTGCCAGCAGCTTCCCGGGACTCGCCTACGAGCAGTACTTC. The chain carries TRBV5-6 and TRBJ2-7; D is possibly TRBD2 (6 bases). Germline-derived CDR1 and CDR2 are SGHDT and YYEEEE. The CDR3 consists of 14 residues. V lost 2 bases to trimming and J lost 2 bases, with 11 bases between them.

This chain joins TRBV27 and TRBJ1-2, with 11 bases lining up with TRBD1. The CDR3 extends over 16 amino acids. Germline V CDR1 and CDR2: MNHEY, SMNVEV (reference sequence). Losses at the gene ends were 5 bases for V and 4 bases for J; bases not matched to a gene: 9. This CDR3 reads CASSPNPGQGGYGYTF. CDR3 in DNA: TGTGCCAGCAGTCCGAATCCGGGACAGGGGGGCTATGGCTACACCTTC.

The V and J genes are TRBV5-1 and TRBJ1-2; D unclear. Germline CDR1 reads SGHRS; CDR2 reads YFSETQ. The germline V and J ends were trimmed by 4 bases and 4 bases, with 11 bases remaining between them. This CDR3 comprises 13 residues. The CDR3 loop is CASSDQQLYGYTF. DNA for the CDR3: TGCGCCAGCAGCGATCAACAGCTCTATGGCTACACCTTC.

As concerns this clone: Other DNA sequences in the same sample also yield this CDR3. V and J are TRBV7-2 and TRBJ1-5, with a possible D match to TRBD1 (5 bases). CDR1 SGHTA and CDR2 FQGNSA come from the germline V gene. The germline V and J ends were trimmed by 2 bases and 4 bases, with 6 bases remaining between them. This CDR3 contains 13 residues. The chain's CDR3 is CASSLRGNQPQHF. For the CDR3, the DNA is TGTGCCAGCAGCTTACGGGGGAATCAGCCCCAGCATTTT.

Written as DNA, the CDR3 is TGCGCCAGCAGAGGGGTTCGGGGGGTCGGCTACACCTTC. This codes for CASRGVRGVGYTF. The V and J genes are TRBV5-1 and TRBJ1-2; possibly TRBD1 for D (5 bases). Trimming removed 5 bases at V and 8 bases at J, with 16 bases between. The CDR3 covers 13 residues. Germline V gene data show CDR1 as SGHRS and CDR2 as YFSETQ.

The chain recombines TRBV7-6 with TRBJ2-7; 9 bases agree with TRBD2. The germline CDR1 and CDR2 sequences are SGHVS and FNYEAQ. Trimming took 3 bases from V and 6 from J; bases not matched to a gene: 6. There are 14 residues in the CDR3. Here the CDR3 DNA reads TGTGCCAGCAGCTTGCGGCTAGCGGGACCCGAGCAGTACTTC. It translates to CASSLRLAGPEQYF.

V usage is TRBV14 and J usage is TRBJ2-1; 8 nucleotides match TRBD1. This CDR3 has 14 residues. Germline assignment: CDR1 SGHDN and CDR2 FVKESK. Trimming at V came to 4 bases and at J to 10 bases, leaving 9 bases not matched to a gene. The chain's CDR3 is CASSRQGWTVEQFF. CDR3 in DNA: TGTGCCAGCAGCCGACAGGGGTGGACGGTGGAGCAGTTCTTC.

This chain connects TRBV5-4 to TRBJ2-7; D is unclear. The germline V gene encodes CDR1 SGHNT and CDR2 YYREEE (reference sequence). V lost 4 bases, J lost 0 bases, and 11 bases lay in between. The CDR3 loop spans 14 amino acids. CDR3: CASSLKWSSYEQYF. As DNA, the CDR3 is TGTGCCAGCAGCCTAAAATGGTCCTCCTACGAGCAGTACTTC. Drawing the rest from reference TRBV5-4 and TRBJ2-7, the complete variable domain is ETGVTQSPTHLIKTRGQQVTLRCSSQSGHNTVSWYQQALGQGPQFIFQYYREEENGRGNFPPRFSGLQFPNYSSELNVNALELDDSALYLCASSLKWSSYEQYFGPGTRLTVT.

This chain joins TRBV5-8 and TRBJ1-1; TRBD1 is a possible D gene (5 bases). This CDR3 comprises 17 residues. Deletions cut 1 base from V and 0 bases from J, with 16 bases between. Looked up from germline, CDR1 is SGHTS and CDR2 is YDEGEE. CDR3 protein: CASSLKIDSLMNTEAFF. CDR3 bases: TGTGCCAGCAGCTTGAAGATCGACAGTCTCATGAACACTGAAGCTTTCTTT.

The rearrangement links TRBV7-8 to TRBJ2-3, with 11 nucleotides matching TRBD1. The V and J ends lost 1 base and 7 bases, in that order; junction bases with no gene match: 10. The CDR3 runs to 17 residues. Germline V lookup: CDR1 SGHVS, CDR2 FQNEAQ. The CDR3 DNA sequence: TGTGCCAGCAGCTTAGGCACCGGGACAGGGGGGATAAATACGCAGTATTTT. Protein product: CASSLGTGTGGINTQYF. Using reference TRBV7-8 and TRBJ2-3 for the parts outside the CDR3, the full variable domain is GAGVSQSPRYKVAKRGQDVALRCDPISGHVSLFWYQQALGQGPEFLTYFQNEAQLDKSGLPSDRFFAERPEGSVSTLKIQRTQQEDSAVYLCASSLGTGTGGINTQYFGPGTRLTVL.

In this sample, this clone turned up once. The chain is built from TRBV13 and TRBJ2-7; D is possibly TRBD2 (5 bases). The CDR3 is 13 amino acids. Germline V gene sequence: CDR1 PRHDT, CDR2 FYEKMQ (reference sequence). V lost 5 bases to trimming and J lost 9 bases, with 17 bases between them. CDR3 coding DNA: TGTGCCAGCAGCCCTACGGGAAGTAGCTCGCAGTACTTC. Amino acids: CASSPTGSSSQYF. Together with reference TRBV13 and TRBJ2-7, the CDR3 gives the full variable domain: AAGVIQSPRHLIKEKRETATLKCYPIPRHDTVYWYQQGPGQDPQFLISFYEKMQSDKGSIPDRFSAQQFSDYHSELNMSSLELGDSALYFCASSPTGSSSQYFGPGTRLTVT.

V and J are TRBV7-8 and TRBJ2-1, with D possibly TRBD1 on 6 matching bases. The CDR3 spans 17 residues. Per the germline V gene, CDR1 is SGHVS and CDR2 is FQNEAQ. With 2 bases removed from V and 5 bases from J, the gap between germline ends came to 19 bases. In DNA form, the CDR3 reads TGTGCCAGCAGCTTAATAAGGGGCAGGGGAAGGAACAATGAGCAGTTCTTC. Its protein product is CASSLIRGRGRNNEQFF.

The genes are TRBV29-1 and TRBJ1-3; D gene unclear. Germline V gene sequence: CDR1 SQVTM, CDR2 ANQGSEA. CDR3 length: 11 residues. V was trimmed by 1 base and J by 7 bases, leaving 5 bases between them. The CDR3 spells CSVEARNTIYF. The CDR3 DNA reads as TGCAGCGTTGAAGCCCGGAACACCATATATTTT.

The V call is TRBV19, the J call TRBJ1-5, with TRBD1 matching 9 bases. With 2 bases clipped from V and 5 bases from J, the junction kept 4 bases outside the gene matches. In germline, CDR1 is LNHDA, CDR2 SQIVND (reference sequence). There are 15 residues in the CDR3. For the CDR3, the DNA is TGTGCCAGTAGTATATGGGGACAGGGCGATCAGCCCCAGCATTTT. As protein: CASSIWGQGDQPQHF.

The chain couples TRBV6-6 to TRBJ1-2, with TRBD1 matching 10 bases. CDR1 MNHNY and CDR2 SVGAGI come from the germline V gene (reference sequence). V lost 4 bases, J lost 8 bases, and 4 bases stayed unmatched. This CDR3 spans 13 amino acids. The CDR3 loop is CASSWDRGGGYTF. As DNA, the CDR3 is TGTGCCAGCAGTTGGGACAGGGGCGGCGGCTACACCTTC.

The gene calls are TRBV5-8 and TRBJ2-7; possible D gene TRBD2, 5 bases. Germline V CDR1 and CDR2: SGHTS, YDEGEE. V gave up 1 base and J gave up 3 bases, with 8 bases separating them. The CDR3 contains 13 residues. CDR3 protein: CASSLWGVYEQYF. The CDR3 DNA is TGTGCCAGCAGCTTGTGGGGAGTCTACGAGCAGTACTTC.

The chain employs TRBV5-3 and TRBJ1-2, with TRBD1 identical over 7 bases. TRBV5-3 counts as an open reading frame of uncertain function. The CDR3 length is 15 residues. The V and J ends lost 4 bases and 0 bases, in that order; junction bases with no gene match: 6. The DNA for the CDR3 is TGTGCCAGAAGCCCGGGACAGTTAACTAACTATGGCTACACCTTC. This gives the protein CARSPGQLTNYGYTF.